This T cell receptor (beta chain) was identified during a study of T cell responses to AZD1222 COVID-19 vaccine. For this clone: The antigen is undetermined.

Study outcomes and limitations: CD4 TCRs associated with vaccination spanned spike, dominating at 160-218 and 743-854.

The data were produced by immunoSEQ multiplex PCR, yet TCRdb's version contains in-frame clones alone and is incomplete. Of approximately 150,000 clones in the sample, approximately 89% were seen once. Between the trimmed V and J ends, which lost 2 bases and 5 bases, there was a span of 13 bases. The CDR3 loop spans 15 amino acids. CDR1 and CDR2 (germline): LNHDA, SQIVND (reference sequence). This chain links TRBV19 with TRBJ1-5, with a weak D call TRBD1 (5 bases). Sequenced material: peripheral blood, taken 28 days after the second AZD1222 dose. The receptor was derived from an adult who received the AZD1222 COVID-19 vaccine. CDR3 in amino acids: CASSIWQGEYQPQHF. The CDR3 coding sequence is TGTGCCAGTAGTATATGGCAGGGAGAGTATCAGCCCCAGCATTTT.